This T cell receptor (beta chain) was observed in a study of cytomegalovirus exposure and HLA in healthy donors. Comments on this clone: Its matching antigen is unknown.

In the PCR, 60 Vbeta and 13 Jbeta primers were used. Clones were read by immunoSEQ multiplex PCR, and TCRdb kept only the in-frame ones, dropping some. The table includes about 86,000 clones, about two thirds detected once. The V and J ends lost 8 bases and 0 bases respectively, with 9 bases between them. This CDR3 contains 13 residues. Germline V gives CDR1 LNHDA, CDR2 SQIVND (reference sequence). Findings of the study overall: The CMV antigen specificity of a few CMV-associated chains was confirmed through in vitro analysis. A missense DCLRE1C variant was associated with V- and J-gene trimming of TCR beta chains in a later analysis, and an independent cohort replicated the association. The authors enumerated over 150 TCR beta chains as linked to cytomegalovirus.

The chain employs TRBV19 and TRBJ2-3; D gene uncertain. Sequences were obtained from PBMCs. The receptor was derived from a man in his sixties in good health and CMV-seronegative. The CDR3 loop reads CASWSPSTDTQYF. CDR3 sequence (DNA): TGTGCCAGTTGGAGCCCCAGCACAGATACGCAGTATTTT.